This TCR beta chain was recorded in a study of T-cell reconstitution after alpha-beta-depleted transplantation in children (dated by TCRdb to about 2016). About the investigation overall: T-cell immune reconstitution after TCRalphabeta/CD19-depleted allogeneic hematopoietic cell transplantation in children was quantitatively tracked in the study by means of TCR repertoire profiling.

The CDR3 sequence holds 15 residues, the cysteine and phenylalanine included. Of all the DNA, just the CDR3 is kept, 45 bases in frame from base 1. CDR1 and CDR2, looked up from the germline V gene, are SQVTM and ANQGSEA. V trim: 7 bases; J trim: 1 base; unmatched bases: 10. Library prep was done by PCR. Instrument used: Illumina HiSeq 2500. Molecular barcoding was employed in the preparation of TCR libraries, with unique molecular identifiers being used to normalize TCRbeta repertoire quantification. Using fastp at Q25 and MiXCR, TCRdb reprocessed the public reads and kept productive beta chains. Rows are combined by CDR3 protein, so each entry shows the most common genes and DNA. The sample yields 450,000 to 600,000 distinct CDR3 sequences; around a third were counted once. Clones ranked in the top ten supply less than 2.5% of the sample. This clonotype was seen a few times. There is no known antigen for this receptor. No much larger clone is present one base from it, and per-base qualities are unavailable.

This TCR derives from a human donor who donated a stem cell graft to a child with aplastic anemia. The V and J segments used are TRBV29-1 and TRBJ2-3, with 8 junctional bases fitting TRBD2. The sequenced sample was PBMCs from the stem cell graft donor, obtained from the stem cell graft. The nucleotide sequence reads as follows: TGCAGCGGTGGGACCTCAGCGGGAGGCACAGATACGCAGTATTTT. Translation gives CSGGTSAGGTDTQYF.